This T cell receptor beta chain derives from a study of OX40 agonist ivuxolimab in advanced cancers. Looking at the study overall: Each patient was given ivuxolimab into a vein every 2 weeks, at 0.01 to 10 mg/kg. Participants averaged about 60 years of age (range about 23 to 80) and were less than 85% male.

The protocol was immunoSEQ multiplex PCR, while the TCRdb copy is restricted to in-frame clones and leaves out a portion. The sample has tens of thousands of clones, about nine tenths seen once. Germline CDR1 SGDLS, CDR2 YYNGEE. This CDR3 region has 15 residues. V was trimmed by 0 bases and J by 4 bases, leaving 11 bases between them. The clonotype originates from an adult with an advanced solid tumor such as melanoma, head and neck, liver or kidney cancer. The sample was CD4+ or CD8+ T cells sorted from blood, taken in a trial of the OX40 agonist ivuxolimab. The chain combines TRBV9 with TRBJ1-5; D is undetermined. CDR3 region: CASSVGGQVNQPQHF. Written as DNA, the CDR3 is TGTGCCAGCAGCGTAGGTGGGCAGGTGAATCAGCCCCAGCATTTT.